The rows below give T cell receptor beta chains drawn from one sample of a study of shared clonotypes between healthy human individuals. Generated by immunoSEQ multiplex PCR, the TCRdb table keeps only in-frame clones and is missing some. The data show approximately 2.4 million clones, almost 96% seen once. The sample taken for sequencing was naive CD4+ T cells sorted from blood. All receptors come from a man between 18 and 35 years old in good health. CDR3s include the opening cysteine and the closing phenylalanine or tryptophan. The D gene is left open where the match is weak. Clone sizes are given selectively: once, few, many, or a class where the clone is expanded.

>.|TRBV5-1|.|TRBJ1-1
TGCGCCAGCAGCTTCAGGCGGAGGGACACTGAAGCTTTCTTT
CASSFRRRDTEAFF
>TRBD2|TRBV2|.|TRBJ2-3
TGTGCCAGCGGGGCTAGCGGGAGTGGGGGTACGCAGTATTTT
CASGASGSGGTQYF
>.|TRBV7-9|once|TRBJ2-1
TGTGCCAGCAGCTTGGACGTCAATGAGCAGTTCTTC
CASSLDVNEQFF
>.|TRBV19|.|TRBJ1-6
TGTGCCAGTAGTATAGGGGAACAGCCTAATTCACCCCTCCACTTT
CASSIGEQPNSPLHF
>.|TRBV7-2|.|TRBJ2-3
TGTGCCAGCAGCTTAGGGCTAGCGGATACGCAGTATTTT
CASSLGLADTQYF
>.|TRBV9|.|TRBJ1-2
TGTGCCAGCAGCGTAGGGCAGGGGACTTCCTATGGCTACACCTTC
CASSVGQGTSYGYTF
>TRBD1|TRBV19|.|TRBJ1-6
TGTGCCAGTAGTTCCGAGGGGGACAGGGGGTCTTCACCCCTCCACTTT
CASSSEGDRGSSPLHF
>TRBD1|TRBV2|.|TRBJ2-7
TGTGCCAGCAGGGGACAGGGTTCCTACGAGCAGTACTTC
CASRGQGSYEQYF
>TRBD1|TRBV19|.|TRBJ1-1
TGTGCCAGTAGTAATGGACAGGACCTCCAGAACACTGAAGCTTTCTTT
CASSNGQDLQNTEAFF
>.|TRBV5-4|.|TRBJ2-3
TGTGCCAGCAGCTTGACAGGCACAGATACGCAGTATTTT
CASSLTGTDTQYF
>.|TRBV29-1|.|TRBJ1-1
TGCAGCGTGGGCCGCCCGAACACTGAAGCTTTCTTT
CSVGRPNTEAFF
>.|TRBV28|.|TRBJ1-5
TGTGCCAGCAGGACCTGGGATCAGCCCCAGCATTTT
CASRTWDQPQHF
>.|TRBV7-2|.|TRBJ2-3
TGTGCCAGCCCGCGGCCCCCTAGCACAGATACGCAGTATTTT
CASPRPPSTDTQYF
>.|TRBV9|.|TRBJ2-3
TGTGCCAGCAGCGTGGACTCGAGCACAGATACGCAGTATTTT
CASSVDSSTDTQYF
>TRBD1|TRBV5-6|.|TRBJ1-5
TGTGCCAGCAGCTGGGGACAGACCCATCAGCCCCAGCATTTT
CASSWGQTHQPQHF
>TRBD1|TRBV6-1|.|TRBJ1-2
TGTGCCAGCAGTGTAGACAGGGGCGGCTATGGCTACACCTTC
CASSVDRGGYGYTF
>TRBD1|TRBV5-4|.|TRBJ2-3
TGTGCCAGCAGGACAGGGGGCGGACGTACAGATACGCAGTATTTT
CASRTGGGRTDTQYF
>TRBD1|TRBV6-4|.|TRBJ1-1
TGTGCCAGCATCCGCTTGACAGGGGTGGGAACTGAAGCTTTCTTT
CASIRLTGVGTEAFF
>.|TRBV5-6|once|TRBJ2-3
TGTGCCAGCAGCTTGTTTGAAGCGCGGGATACGCAGTATTTT
CASSLFEARDTQYF
>.|TRBV7-3|once|TRBJ2-5
TGTGCCAGCAGCCGCAGCGGGTTAGAGACCCAGTACTTC
CASSRSGLETQYF
>.|TRBV6-1|.|TRBJ1-5
TGTGCCAGCAGTGAAGTTGCCGGGGGCGCCGGGAATCAGCCCCAGCATTTT
CASSEVAGGAGNQPQHF
>.|TRBV7-8|.|TRBJ2-5
TGTGCCAGCAGCTTAGCGGGGCTTAATAATTTTGAGACCCAGTACTTC
CASSLAGLNNFETQYF
>TRBD2|TRBV6-1|once|TRBJ2-1
TGTGCCAGCAGTGACCGGACTAGCGGGAGGTCATGGCTGAATGAGCAGTTCTTC
CASSDRTSGRSWLNEQFF
>TRBD2|TRBV4-1|.|TRBJ2-1
TGCGCCAGCAGCCCTGGGCTAGCGGGGTACAATGAGCAGTTCTTC
CASSPGLAGYNEQFF
>.|TRBV6-1|.|TRBJ2-7
TGTGCCAGCAGTGAACGGGAGACTCGGCAGTACTTC
CASSERETRQYF
>TRBD1|TRBV7-9|.|TRBJ1-6
TGTGCCAGCAGCCACGACAGGGTGGGTTCACCCCTCCACTTT
CASSHDRVGSPLHF
>TRBD2|TRBV5-1|.|TRBJ2-1
TGCGCCAGCAGCCCCCCCCTAGCGGACAATGAGCAGTTCTTC
CASSPPLADNEQFF
>.|TRBV2|.|TRBJ1-3
TGTGCCAGTCAGGTTCAGCGGAGCTCTGGAAACACCATATATTTT
CASQVQRSSGNTIYF
>.|TRBV5-1|.|TRBJ2-7
TGCGCCAGCAGCTTGGGGGTTGCCGGGGAGCAGTACTTC
CASSLGVAGEQYF
>.|TRBV2|.|TRBJ1-2
TGTGCCAGCAGTGGGGGGAGCTGGGACTATGGCTACACCTTC
CASSGGSWDYGYTF
>TRBD2|TRBV10-3|.|TRBJ2-2
TGTGCCATGGAAGCGGGAGGGCCCCGGGGTACCGGGGAGCTGTTTTTT
CAMEAGGPRGTGELFF
>TRBD1|TRBV9|.|TRBJ2-5
TGTGCCAGCAGCGTAGCCCCTGGACAGGGTTGGGGAGAGACCCAGTACTTC
CASSVAPGQGWGETQYF
>TRBD1|TRBV29-1|.|TRBJ1-2
TGCAGCGTTGGACAGGGCAATGGCTACACCTTC
CSVGQGNGYTF
>.|TRBV6-5|.|TRBJ2-5
TGTGCCAGCAGTCGCGGCGGCGCGCAAGAGACCCAGTACTTC
CASSRGGAQETQYF
>.|TRBV11-2|.|TRBJ1-2
TGTGCCAGCAGCTTAGCTCCCTGGGGGGAGAACTATGGCTACACCTTC
CASSLAPWGENYGYTF
>TRBD2|TRBV29-1|.|TRBJ2-7
TGCAGCCCCCAGCCGGGGGGAAATTACGAGCAGTACTTC
CSPQPGGNYEQYF
>.|TRBV11-2|.|TRBJ1-2
TGTGCCAGCAGCTTAGCTAGGGCCTCAGGCTACACCTTC
CASSLARASGYTF